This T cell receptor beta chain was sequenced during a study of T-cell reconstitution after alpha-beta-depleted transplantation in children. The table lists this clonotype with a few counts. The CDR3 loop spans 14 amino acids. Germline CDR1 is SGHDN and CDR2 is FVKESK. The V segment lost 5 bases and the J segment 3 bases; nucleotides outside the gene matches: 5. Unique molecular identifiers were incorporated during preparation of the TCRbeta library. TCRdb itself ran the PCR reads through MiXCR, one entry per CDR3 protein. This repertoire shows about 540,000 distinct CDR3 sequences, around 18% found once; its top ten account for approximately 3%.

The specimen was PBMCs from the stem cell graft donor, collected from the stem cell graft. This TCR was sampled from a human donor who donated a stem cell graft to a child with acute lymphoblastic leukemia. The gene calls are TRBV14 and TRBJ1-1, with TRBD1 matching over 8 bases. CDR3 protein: CASSEQGGYTEAFF. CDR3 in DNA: TGTGCCAGCAGCGAACAGGGGGGTTACACTGAAGCTTTCTTT.